A selection of T cell receptor beta chains follows, all from one sample in a study of cytomegalovirus exposure and HLA in healthy donors. The assay was immunoSEQ multiplex PCR, and TCRdb's table has in-frame clones only and misses some. The sample shows under 200,000 clones, approximately 86% of them seen only once. The specimen sequenced was PBMCs. These receptor sequences come from a woman aged 30 to 39 in good health and CMV-seronegative. CDR3s include the opening cysteine and the closing phenylalanine or tryptophan. The order of the fields is CDR3 DNA, CDR3 protein, V gene, D gene, clone size, CDR3 length, J gene. The D gene is left open where the match is weak. Clone sizes are given selectively: once, few, many, or a class where the clone is expanded.

cdr3_nt: TGTGCCAGCAGTTTACTAGGGGGCGAAAACATTCAGTACTTC; cdr3_aa: CASSLLGGENIQYF; v_call: TRBV28; d_call: TRBD1; clone_size: once; cdr3_length: 14; j_call: TRBJ2-4
cdr3_nt: TGTGCCAGCAGCTTGGGGCATTCAGATACGCAGTATTTT; cdr3_aa: CASSLGHSDTQYF; v_call: TRBV5-8; d_call: -; clone_size: -; cdr3_length: 13; j_call: TRBJ2-3
cdr3_nt: TGCGCCAGCACCCTGGGCGTCTCTGGGGCCAACGTCCTGACTTTC; cdr3_aa: CASTLGVSGANVLTF; v_call: TRBV5-1; d_call: -; clone_size: once; cdr3_length: 15; j_call: TRBJ2-6
cdr3_nt: TGCGCCAGCAGCTTGCCCCCTGGACGGGGATGGTACAATGAGCAGTTCTTC; cdr3_aa: CASSLPPGRGWYNEQFF; v_call: TRBV5-1; d_call: -; clone_size: -; cdr3_length: 17; j_call: TRBJ2-1
cdr3_nt: TGTGCCAGCAGTTTATACGGGACTAGCGGGGGCAATGAGCAGTTCTTC; cdr3_aa: CASSLYGTSGGNEQFF; v_call: TRBV27; d_call: TRBD2; clone_size: -; cdr3_length: 16; j_call: TRBJ2-1
cdr3_nt: TGTGCCAGCAGGGGGACAGGGGACTTGCCTTCACCCCTCCACTTT; cdr3_aa: CASRGTGDLPSPLHF; v_call: TRBV2; d_call: TRBD1; clone_size: -; cdr3_length: 15; j_call: TRBJ1-6
cdr3_nt: TGCGCCAGCAGCATGACAGCCAACTACGAGCAGTACTTC; cdr3_aa: CASSMTANYEQYF; v_call: TRBV5-1; d_call: -; clone_size: -; cdr3_length: 13; j_call: TRBJ2-7
cdr3_nt: TGTGCCAGCAGCTCACAGATGTCCTATGGCTACACCTTC; cdr3_aa: CASSSQMSYGYTF; v_call: TRBV7-9; d_call: -; clone_size: -; cdr3_length: 13; j_call: TRBJ1-2
cdr3_nt: TGTGCCAGCAGTTTAGGGAGTCCTTCCTACAATGAGCAGTTCTTC; cdr3_aa: CASSLGSPSYNEQFF; v_call: TRBV27; d_call: -; clone_size: -; cdr3_length: 15; j_call: TRBJ2-1
cdr3_nt: TGCAGTACCCAGGGGGGCTCCTACAATGAGCAGTTCTTC; cdr3_aa: CSTQGGSYNEQFF; v_call: TRBV29-1; d_call: -; clone_size: few; cdr3_length: 13; j_call: TRBJ2-1
cdr3_nt: TGTGCCAGCAGTTTACCCCAGGGTGGGGATACGCAGTATTTT; cdr3_aa: CASSLPQGGDTQYF; v_call: TRBV28; d_call: -; clone_size: -; cdr3_length: 14; j_call: TRBJ2-3
cdr3_nt: TGTGCCAGCAGCTTTCGGGGATCAGAGACCCAGTACTTC; cdr3_aa: CASSFRGSETQYF; v_call: TRBV5-4; d_call: -; clone_size: -; cdr3_length: 13; j_call: TRBJ2-5
cdr3_nt: TGTGCCAGCAGCCGGACGGGCGGGGTGGAGACCCAGTACTTC; cdr3_aa: CASSRTGGVETQYF; v_call: TRBV9; d_call: -; clone_size: once; cdr3_length: 14; j_call: TRBJ2-5
cdr3_nt: TGCGCCAGCAGCTCGAAGACAGCATTTAATAGCGGGAGGGCGTACGAGCAGTACTTC; cdr3_aa: CASSSKTAFNSGRAYEQYF; v_call: TRBV5-1; d_call: TRBD2; clone_size: -; cdr3_length: 19; j_call: TRBJ2-7
cdr3_nt: TGCGCCAGCAGCGAGGGTTCGGCATCCTACGAGCAGTACTTC; cdr3_aa: CASSEGSASYEQYF; v_call: TRBV5-1; d_call: -; clone_size: -; cdr3_length: 14; j_call: TRBJ2-7
cdr3_nt: TGTGCCAGCAGTGACGGGGAGGGAGGTGCGCAGTATTTT; cdr3_aa: CASSDGEGGAQYF; v_call: TRBV2; d_call: TRBD2; clone_size: -; cdr3_length: 13; j_call: TRBJ2-3
cdr3_nt: TGTGCCAGCAGCTTAGACCTAGCGGGGGGGCTTTTCGAGCAGTACTTC; cdr3_aa: CASSLDLAGGLFEQYF; v_call: TRBV7-2; d_call: TRBD2; clone_size: -; cdr3_length: 16; j_call: TRBJ2-7
cdr3_nt: TGTGCCAGCAGGCGGGGACTAGCAGGCACAGATACGCAGTATTTT; cdr3_aa: CASRRGLAGTDTQYF; v_call: TRBV28; d_call: TRBD2; clone_size: -; cdr3_length: 15; j_call: TRBJ2-3
cdr3_nt: TGTGCCAGCAGTGAAGGGGGAGGGATGAACACTGAAGCTTTCTTT; cdr3_aa: CASSEGGGMNTEAFF; v_call: TRBV2; d_call: -; clone_size: -; cdr3_length: 15; j_call: TRBJ1-1
cdr3_nt: TGCGCCAGCAGCTATGGGACTAGCAACACAGATACGCAGTATTTT; cdr3_aa: CASSYGTSNTDTQYF; v_call: TRBV5-1; d_call: TRBD2; clone_size: -; cdr3_length: 15; j_call: TRBJ2-3
cdr3_nt: TGTGCCAGCAGCTTAGGGGAGCGGACAGGGGCGACCGGGGAGCTGTTTTTT; cdr3_aa: CASSLGERTGATGELFF; v_call: TRBV11-3; d_call: TRBD1; clone_size: -; cdr3_length: 17; j_call: TRBJ2-2
cdr3_nt: TGTGCCAGCTCCCCGCCCTACAGCACAGATACGCAGTATTTT; cdr3_aa: CASSPPYSTDTQYF; v_call: TRBV6-1; d_call: -; clone_size: few; cdr3_length: 14; j_call: TRBJ2-3
cdr3_nt: TGTGCCACCAGCGAAGGTAGCGGGAGATTGGAGGAGACCCAGTACTTC; cdr3_aa: CATSEGSGRLEETQYF; v_call: TRBV15; d_call: TRBD2; clone_size: -; cdr3_length: 16; j_call: TRBJ2-5
cdr3_nt: TGTGCCAGCAGCCTAACCCGGGACAGGGGCTACAATGAGCAGTTCTTC; cdr3_aa: CASSLTRDRGYNEQFF; v_call: TRBV27; d_call: TRBD1; clone_size: -; cdr3_length: 16; j_call: TRBJ2-1
cdr3_nt: TGTGCCAGCAGTGTACAAAGGGACAACTCCTACGAGCAGTACTTC; cdr3_aa: CASSVQRDNSYEQYF; v_call: TRBV28; d_call: -; clone_size: -; cdr3_length: 15; j_call: TRBJ2-7
cdr3_nt: TGTGCTAGCAGTCCTAGCGGGAGTTCATACAATGAGCAGTTCTTC; cdr3_aa: CASSPSGSSYNEQFF; v_call: TRBV7-7; d_call: TRBD2; clone_size: -; cdr3_length: 15; j_call: TRBJ2-1
cdr3_nt: TGCGCCAGCAGCTTGGAAAGCGGGAGTGGCCACAATGAGCAGTTCTTC; cdr3_aa: CASSLESGSGHNEQFF; v_call: TRBV5-1; d_call: TRBD2; clone_size: -; cdr3_length: 16; j_call: TRBJ2-1
cdr3_nt: TGTGCCAGCACCAAAGTAAGGGGGCCCAACGTCCTGACTTTC; cdr3_aa: CASTKVRGPNVLTF; v_call: TRBV5-8; d_call: TRBD1; clone_size: -; cdr3_length: 14; j_call: TRBJ2-6
cdr3_nt: TGTGCCAGCAGCTTAGTGGCCGAGAAAGGGGCCGCTTTCTTT; cdr3_aa: CASSLVAEKGAAFF; v_call: TRBV7-9; d_call: -; clone_size: -; cdr3_length: 14; j_call: TRBJ1-1
cdr3_nt: TGTGCCACCAGCAGAAGACAGGGCCCAGAGACCCAGTACTTC; cdr3_aa: CATSRRQGPETQYF; v_call: TRBV15; d_call: TRBD1; clone_size: -; cdr3_length: 14; j_call: TRBJ2-5
cdr3_nt: TGCGCCAGCAGTGAGTCCCACAGGGAAAAGGATCAGCCCCAGCATTTT; cdr3_aa: CASSESHREKDQPQHF; v_call: TRBV10-1; d_call: -; clone_size: -; cdr3_length: 16; j_call: TRBJ1-5
cdr3_nt: TGTGCCAGCAGCTTGGGGGCGAGGGATGAGCAGTTCTTC; cdr3_aa: CASSLGARDEQFF; v_call: TRBV5-4; d_call: -; clone_size: -; cdr3_length: 13; j_call: TRBJ2-1
cdr3_nt: TGTGCCAGCAGCCTCGGGACTCTCTCCTACGAGCAGTACTTC; cdr3_aa: CASSLGTLSYEQYF; v_call: TRBV5-4; d_call: -; clone_size: few; cdr3_length: 14; j_call: TRBJ2-7
cdr3_nt: TGTGCCAGCAGGGGCGGGAGCGCCACCGGGGAGCTGTTTTTT; cdr3_aa: CASRGGSATGELFF; v_call: TRBV2; d_call: TRBD2; clone_size: -; cdr3_length: 14; j_call: TRBJ2-2
cdr3_nt: TGCAGTGCCAGAGGGAGCTACGAGCAGTACTTC; cdr3_aa: CSARGSYEQYF; v_call: TRBV20-1; d_call: -; clone_size: -; cdr3_length: 11; j_call: TRBJ2-7
cdr3_nt: TGTGCCAGCAGGCAAGCCGGGACAGTTCGCGAGCAGTACTTC; cdr3_aa: CASRQAGTVREQYF; v_call: TRBV27; d_call: TRBD1; clone_size: -; cdr3_length: 14; j_call: TRBJ2-7
cdr3_nt: TGTGCCAGCAGTGCGACAGGGAACTACGAGCAGTACTTC; cdr3_aa: CASSATGNYEQYF; v_call: TRBV2; d_call: TRBD1; clone_size: -; cdr3_length: 13; j_call: TRBJ2-7
cdr3_nt: TGTGCCAGCAGGACGGGGAACACCGGGGAGCTGTTTTTT; cdr3_aa: CASRTGNTGELFF; v_call: TRBV5-4; d_call: -; clone_size: -; cdr3_length: 13; j_call: TRBJ2-2
cdr3_nt: TGTGCCAGCACCTGGGGGGGGAACACCGGGGAGCTGTTTTTT; cdr3_aa: CASTWGGNTGELFF; v_call: TRBV9; d_call: TRBD2; clone_size: -; cdr3_length: 14; j_call: TRBJ2-2
cdr3_nt: TGTGCCAGTAGTCAACTTTACAGGGCAAGCTACAATGAGCAGTTCTTC; cdr3_aa: CASSQLYRASYNEQFF; v_call: TRBV19; d_call: -; clone_size: -; cdr3_length: 16; j_call: TRBJ2-1
cdr3_nt: TGTGCCAGCATATCCCGCGGGACTTATAATGAAAAACTGTTTTTT; cdr3_aa: CASISRGTYNEKLFF; v_call: TRBV2; d_call: -; clone_size: -; cdr3_length: 15; j_call: TRBJ1-4
cdr3_nt: TGTGCCAGCAGCGTCGGCGGGGGGGCGAACACCGGGGAGCTGTTTTTT; cdr3_aa: CASSVGGGANTGELFF; v_call: TRBV9; d_call: TRBD2; clone_size: -; cdr3_length: 16; j_call: TRBJ2-2
cdr3_nt: TGTGCCAGTACCCCCGGGACAGGTCGATATGGCTACACCTTC; cdr3_aa: CASTPGTGRYGYTF; v_call: TRBV19; d_call: TRBD1; clone_size: -; cdr3_length: 14; j_call: TRBJ1-2